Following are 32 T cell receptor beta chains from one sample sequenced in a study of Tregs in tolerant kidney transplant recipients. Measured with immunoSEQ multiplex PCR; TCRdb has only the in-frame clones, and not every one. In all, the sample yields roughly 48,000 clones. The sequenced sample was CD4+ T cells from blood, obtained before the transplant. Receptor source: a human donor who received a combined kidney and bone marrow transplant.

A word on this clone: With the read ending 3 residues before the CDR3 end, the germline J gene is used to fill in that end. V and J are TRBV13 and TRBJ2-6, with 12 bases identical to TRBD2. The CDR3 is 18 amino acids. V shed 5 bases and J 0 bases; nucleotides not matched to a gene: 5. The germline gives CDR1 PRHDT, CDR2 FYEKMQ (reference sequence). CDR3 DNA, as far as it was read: TGTGCCAGCAGCCACCGACTAGCGGGAGTCTCTGGGGCCAACGTC. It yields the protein CASSHRLAGVSGANV. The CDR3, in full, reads CASSHRLAGVSGANVLTF. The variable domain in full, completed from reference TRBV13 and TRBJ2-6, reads AAGVIQSPRHLIKEKRETATLKCYPIPRHDTVYWYQQGPGQDPQFLISFYEKMQSDKGSIPDRFSAQQFSDYHSELNMSSLELGDSALYFCASSHRLAGVSGANVLTFGAGSRLTVL.

CDR3 amino acids: CASSSATGRSYNEQFF. The part of the CDR3 DNA that was read is TGTGCCAGCAGCTCAGCGACAGGGCGCTCCTACAATGAG. This chain joins TRBV7-2 and TRBJ2-1; 7 positions agree with TRBD1. The read finishes 3 residues shy of the CDR3 end, and the germline J gene is used to complete it. V shed 4 bases, J shed 0 bases, and the junction held 6 bases outside the gene matches. This CDR3 has 16 residues. CDR1 SGHTA and CDR2 FQGNSA come from the germline V gene. Supplemented by reference TRBV7-2 and TRBJ2-1, the full variable domain reads GAGVSQSPSNKVTEKGKDVELRCDPISGHTALYWYRQSLGQGLEFLIYFQGNSAPDKSGLPSDRFSAERTGGSVSTLTIQRTQQEDSAVYLCASSSATGRSYNEQFFGPGTRLTVL.

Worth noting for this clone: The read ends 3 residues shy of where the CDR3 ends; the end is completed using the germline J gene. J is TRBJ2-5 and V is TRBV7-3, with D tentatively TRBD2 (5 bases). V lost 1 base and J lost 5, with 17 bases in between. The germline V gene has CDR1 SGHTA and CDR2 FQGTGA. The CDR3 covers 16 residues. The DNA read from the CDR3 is TGTGCCAGCAGCTTAAACCCTTCGGACTTGGGGGAGACC. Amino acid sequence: CASSLNPSDLGET. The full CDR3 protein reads CASSLNPSDLGETQYF.

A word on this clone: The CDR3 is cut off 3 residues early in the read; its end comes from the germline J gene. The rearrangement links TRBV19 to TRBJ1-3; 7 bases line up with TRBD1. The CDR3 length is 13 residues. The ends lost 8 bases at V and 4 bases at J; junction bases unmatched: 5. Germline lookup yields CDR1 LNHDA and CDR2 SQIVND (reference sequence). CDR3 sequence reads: CASQWTGGNTIYF. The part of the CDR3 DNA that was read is TGTGCCAGTCAATGGACAGGCGGAAACACC.

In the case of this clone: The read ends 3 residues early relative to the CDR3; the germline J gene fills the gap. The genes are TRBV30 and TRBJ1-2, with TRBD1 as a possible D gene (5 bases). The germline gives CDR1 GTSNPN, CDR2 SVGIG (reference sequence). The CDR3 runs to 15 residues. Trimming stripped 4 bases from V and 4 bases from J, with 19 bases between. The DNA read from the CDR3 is TGTGCCTGGAACCCACCGGGGGACCTACCCTATGGC. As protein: CAWNPPGDLPYG. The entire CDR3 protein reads CAWNPPGDLPYGYTF.

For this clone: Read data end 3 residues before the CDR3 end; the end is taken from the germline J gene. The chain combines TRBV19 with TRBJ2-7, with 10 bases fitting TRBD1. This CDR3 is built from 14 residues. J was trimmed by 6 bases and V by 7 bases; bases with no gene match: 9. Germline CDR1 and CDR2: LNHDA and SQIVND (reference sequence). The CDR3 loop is CASTAGTGVGEQYF. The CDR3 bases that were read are TGTGCCAGTACCGCCGGGACAGGGGTCGGCGAG.

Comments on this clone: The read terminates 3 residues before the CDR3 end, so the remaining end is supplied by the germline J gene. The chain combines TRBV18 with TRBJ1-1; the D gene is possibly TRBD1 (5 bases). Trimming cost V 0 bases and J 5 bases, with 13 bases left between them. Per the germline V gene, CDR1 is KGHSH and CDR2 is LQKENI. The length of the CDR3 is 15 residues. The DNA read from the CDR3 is TGTGCCAGCTCACCACCTAGTAGGGGCCGTACTGAA. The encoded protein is CASSPPSRGRTE. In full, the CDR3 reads CASSPPSRGRTEAFF. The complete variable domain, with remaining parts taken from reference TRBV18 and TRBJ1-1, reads NAGVMQNPRHLVRRRGQEARLRCSPMKGHSHVYWYRQLPEEGLKFMVYLQKENIIDESGMPKERFSAEFPKEGPSILRIQQVVRGDSAAYFCASSPPSRGRTEAFFGQGTRLTVV.

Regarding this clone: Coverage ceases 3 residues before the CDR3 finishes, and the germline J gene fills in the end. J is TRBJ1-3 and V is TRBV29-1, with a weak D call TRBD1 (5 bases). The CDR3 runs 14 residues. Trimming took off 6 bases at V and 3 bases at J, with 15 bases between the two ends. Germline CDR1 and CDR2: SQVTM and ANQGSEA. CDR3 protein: CSVGRDLNGNTIYF. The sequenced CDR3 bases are TGCAGCGTGGGCCGGGACTTAAATGGAAACACC.

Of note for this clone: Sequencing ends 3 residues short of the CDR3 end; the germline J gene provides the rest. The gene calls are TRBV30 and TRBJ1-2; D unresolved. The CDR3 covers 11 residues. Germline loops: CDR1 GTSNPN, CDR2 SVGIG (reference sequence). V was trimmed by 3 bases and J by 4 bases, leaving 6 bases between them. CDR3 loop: CAWRAAYGYTF. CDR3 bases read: TGTGCCTGGAGGGCGGCCTATGGC.

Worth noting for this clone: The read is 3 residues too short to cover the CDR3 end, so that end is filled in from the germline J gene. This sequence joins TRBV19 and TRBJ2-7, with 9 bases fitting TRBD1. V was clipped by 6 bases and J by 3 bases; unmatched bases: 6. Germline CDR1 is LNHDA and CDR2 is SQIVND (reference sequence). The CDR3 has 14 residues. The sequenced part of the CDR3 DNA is TGTGCCAGTAGCACGGTGACAGGGGGCTACGAG. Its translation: CASSTVTGGYE. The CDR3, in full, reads CASSTVTGGYEQYF.

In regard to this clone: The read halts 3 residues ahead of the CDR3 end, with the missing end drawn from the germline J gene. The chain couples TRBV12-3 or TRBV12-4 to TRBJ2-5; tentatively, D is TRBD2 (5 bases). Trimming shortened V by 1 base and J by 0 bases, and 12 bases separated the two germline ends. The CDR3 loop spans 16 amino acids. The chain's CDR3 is CASSLDGELHQETQYF. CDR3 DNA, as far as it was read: TGTGCCAGCAGTTTAGACGGGGAATTACACCAAGAGACC.

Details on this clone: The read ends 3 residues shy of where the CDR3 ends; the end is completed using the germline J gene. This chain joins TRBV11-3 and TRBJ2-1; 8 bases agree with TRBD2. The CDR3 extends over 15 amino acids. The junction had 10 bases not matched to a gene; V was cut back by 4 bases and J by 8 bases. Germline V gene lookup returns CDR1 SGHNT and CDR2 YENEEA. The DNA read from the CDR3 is TGTGCCAGCAGCTCCACCAGCGGGAGCTTTGATGAG. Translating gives CASSSTSGSFDE. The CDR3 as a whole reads CASSSTSGSFDEQFF.

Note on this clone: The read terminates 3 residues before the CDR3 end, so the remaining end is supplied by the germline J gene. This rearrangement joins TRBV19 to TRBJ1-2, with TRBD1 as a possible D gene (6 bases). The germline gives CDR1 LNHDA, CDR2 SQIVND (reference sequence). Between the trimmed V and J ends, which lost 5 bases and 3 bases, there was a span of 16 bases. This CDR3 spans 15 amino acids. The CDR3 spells CASSPGTGGHYGYTF. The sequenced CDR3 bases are TGTGCCAGTAGTCCCGGGACGGGGGGCCACTATGGC.

Partial CDR3 DNA: TGCGCCAGCAGGGTCTCAGCGGGAGGACGAGAGACC. It is translated as CASRVSAGGRET. Given in full, the CDR3 is CASRVSAGGRETQYF. The V gene is TRBV5-1, the J gene TRBJ2-5; 9 nucleotides line up with TRBD2. The read is 3 residues too short to cover the CDR3 end, so that end is filled in from the germline J gene. V was pared by 5 bases and J by 4 bases, with 9 bases of the junction left unmatched. Germline CDR1 is SGHRS and CDR2 is YFSETQ. The CDR3 loop spans 15 amino acids.

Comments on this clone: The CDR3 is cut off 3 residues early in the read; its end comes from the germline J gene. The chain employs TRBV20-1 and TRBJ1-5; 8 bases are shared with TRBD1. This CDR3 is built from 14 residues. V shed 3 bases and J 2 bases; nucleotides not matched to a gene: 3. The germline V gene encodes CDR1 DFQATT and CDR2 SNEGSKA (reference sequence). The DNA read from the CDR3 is TGCAGTGCTAGGGACAGGGTTGGCAATCAGCCC. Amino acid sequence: CSARDRVGNQP. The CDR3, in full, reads CSARDRVGNQPQHF.

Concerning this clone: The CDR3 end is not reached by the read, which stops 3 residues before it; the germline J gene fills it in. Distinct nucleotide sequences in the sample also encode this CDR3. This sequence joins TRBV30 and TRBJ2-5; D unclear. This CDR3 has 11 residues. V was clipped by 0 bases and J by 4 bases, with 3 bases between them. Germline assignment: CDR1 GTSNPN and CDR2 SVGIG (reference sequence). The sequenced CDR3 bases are TGTGCCTGGAGTGTAGGAGAGACC. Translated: CAWSVGET. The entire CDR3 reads CAWSVGETQYF.

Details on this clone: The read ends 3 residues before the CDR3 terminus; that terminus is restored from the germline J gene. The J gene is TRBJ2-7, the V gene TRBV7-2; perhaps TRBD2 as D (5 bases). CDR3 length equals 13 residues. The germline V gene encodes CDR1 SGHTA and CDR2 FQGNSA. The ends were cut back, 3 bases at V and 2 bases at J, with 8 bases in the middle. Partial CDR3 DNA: TGTGCCAGCAGCTTCGGACTCCCCTACGAG. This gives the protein CASSFGLPYE. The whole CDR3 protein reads CASSFGLPYEQYF. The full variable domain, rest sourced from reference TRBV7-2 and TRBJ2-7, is GAGVSQSPSNKVTEKGKDVELRCDPISGHTALYWYRQSLGQGLEFLIYFQGNSAPDKSGLPSDRFSAERTGGSVSTLTIQRTQQEDSAVYLCASSFGLPYEQYFGPGTRLTVT.

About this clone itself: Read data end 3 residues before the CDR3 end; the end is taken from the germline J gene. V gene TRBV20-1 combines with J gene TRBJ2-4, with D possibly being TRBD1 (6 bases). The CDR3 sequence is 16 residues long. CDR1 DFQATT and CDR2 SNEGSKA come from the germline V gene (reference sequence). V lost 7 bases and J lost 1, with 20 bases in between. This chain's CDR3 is CSVPDRKSLAKNIQYF. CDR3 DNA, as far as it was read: TGCAGTGTCCCGGACAGAAAAAGTCTGGCCAAAAACATT.

The CDR3 spells CSATGDSSLSPTSYEQYF. The sequenced CDR3 bases are TGCAGTGCTACAGGGGACAGCTCCCTGAGTCCCACTTCCTACGAG. The chain recombines TRBV20-1 with TRBJ2-7, with 7 bases lining up with TRBD1. The read ends 3 residues shy of where the CDR3 ends; the end is completed using the germline J gene. V shed 4 bases and J 1 base; nucleotides not matched to a gene: 19. CDR1 is DFQATT and CDR2 is SNEGSKA in the germline V gene (reference sequence). The CDR3 consists of 18 residues.

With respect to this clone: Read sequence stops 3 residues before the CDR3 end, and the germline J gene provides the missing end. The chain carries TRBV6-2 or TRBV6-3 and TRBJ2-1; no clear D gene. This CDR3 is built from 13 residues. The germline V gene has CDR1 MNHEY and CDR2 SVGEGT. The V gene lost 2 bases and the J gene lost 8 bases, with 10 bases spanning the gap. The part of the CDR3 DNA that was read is TGTGCCAGCAGTTACCGCCCGAGCGATGAG. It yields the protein CASSYRPSDE. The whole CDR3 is CASSYRPSDEQFF.

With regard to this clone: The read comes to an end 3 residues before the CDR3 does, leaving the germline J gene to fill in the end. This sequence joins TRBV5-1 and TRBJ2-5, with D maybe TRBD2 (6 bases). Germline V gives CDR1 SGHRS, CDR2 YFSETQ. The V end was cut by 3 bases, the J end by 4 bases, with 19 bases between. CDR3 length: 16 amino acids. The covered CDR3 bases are TGCGCCAGCAGCTGGACGGCGGGGTCGAACGGAGAGACC. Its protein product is CASSWTAGSNGET. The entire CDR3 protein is CASSWTAGSNGETQYF.

The CDR3 bases that were read are TGTGCCAGCAAAAGGGGATCGCAGCCC. This gives the protein CASKRGSQP. The whole CDR3 protein reads CASKRGSQPQHF. J is TRBJ1-5 and V is TRBV2; perhaps TRBD1 as D (5 bases). The read finishes 3 residues shy of the CDR3 end, and the germline J gene is used to complete it. Between the trimmed V and J ends, which lost 7 bases and 7 bases, there was a span of 11 bases. The CDR3 sequence is 12 residues long. The germline gives CDR1 SNHLY, CDR2 FYNNEI.

This CDR3 reads CASSLVPSGASYEQYF. The CDR3 DNA, read in part, is TGCGCCAGCAGCTTGGTTCCTAGCGGGGCCTCCTACGAG. This chain links TRBV5-1 with TRBJ2-7, with 9 positions matching TRBD2. The read comes to an end 3 residues before the CDR3 does, leaving the germline J gene to fill in the end. This CDR3 has 16 amino acids. Germline values: CDR1 SGHRS, CDR2 YFSETQ. Trimming at V came to 0 bases and at J to 0 bases, leaving 4 bases not matched to a gene.

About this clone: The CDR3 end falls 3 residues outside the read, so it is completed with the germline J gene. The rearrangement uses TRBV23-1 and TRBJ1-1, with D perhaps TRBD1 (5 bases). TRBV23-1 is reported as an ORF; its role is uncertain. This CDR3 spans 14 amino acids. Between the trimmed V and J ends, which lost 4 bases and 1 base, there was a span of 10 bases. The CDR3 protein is CASSRGGWNTEAFF. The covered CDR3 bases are TGCGCCAGCAGTCGCGGGGGATGGAACACTGAA.

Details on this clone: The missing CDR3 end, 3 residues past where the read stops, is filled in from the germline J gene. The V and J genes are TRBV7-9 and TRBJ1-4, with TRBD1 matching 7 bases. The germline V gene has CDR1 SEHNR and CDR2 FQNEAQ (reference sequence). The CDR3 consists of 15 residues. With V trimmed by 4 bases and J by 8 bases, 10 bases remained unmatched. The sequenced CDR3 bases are TGTGCCAGCAGCTCGACAGGGCCTAGGAGGGAAAAA. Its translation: CASSSTGPRREK. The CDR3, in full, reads CASSSTGPRREKLFF.

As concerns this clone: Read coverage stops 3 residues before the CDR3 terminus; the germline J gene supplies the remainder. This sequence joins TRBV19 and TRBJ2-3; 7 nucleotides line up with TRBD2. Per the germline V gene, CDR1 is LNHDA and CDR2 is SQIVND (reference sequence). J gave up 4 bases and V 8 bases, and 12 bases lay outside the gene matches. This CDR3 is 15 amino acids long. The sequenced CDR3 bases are TGTGCCAGTCGGAGAGGCGGGAGTAGCCCAGATACG. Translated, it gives CASRRGGSSPDT. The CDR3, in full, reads CASRRGGSSPDTQYF.

The DNA read from the CDR3 is TGCAGTGCTAGAGATGGGACTAGGGGGGATGAG. Translating it yields CSARDGTRGDE. The whole CDR3 region reads CSARDGTRGDEQFF. The chain links TRBV20-1 to TRBJ2-1; 8 bases agree with TRBD2. With the read ending 3 residues before the CDR3 end, the germline J gene is used to fill in that end. The germline CDR1 and CDR2 sequences are DFQATT and SNEGSKA (reference sequence). The CDR3 sequence is 14 residues long. With V trimmed by 0 bases and J by 8 bases, 6 bases remained unmatched.

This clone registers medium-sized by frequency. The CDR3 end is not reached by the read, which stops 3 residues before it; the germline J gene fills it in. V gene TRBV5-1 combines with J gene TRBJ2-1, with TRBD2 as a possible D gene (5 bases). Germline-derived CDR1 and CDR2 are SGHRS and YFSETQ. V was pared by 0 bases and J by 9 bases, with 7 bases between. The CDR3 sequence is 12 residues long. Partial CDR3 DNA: TGCGCCAGCAGCTTGGACGAGGGTGAG. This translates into CASSLDEGE. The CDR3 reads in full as CASSLDEGEQFF.

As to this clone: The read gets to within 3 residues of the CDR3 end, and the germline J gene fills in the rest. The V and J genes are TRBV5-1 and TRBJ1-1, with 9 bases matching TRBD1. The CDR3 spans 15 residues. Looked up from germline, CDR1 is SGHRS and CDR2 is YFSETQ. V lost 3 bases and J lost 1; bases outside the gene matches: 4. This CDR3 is CASSSGQGSNTEAFF. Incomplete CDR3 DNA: TGCGCCAGCAGCTCTGGACAGGGGTCGAACACTGAA. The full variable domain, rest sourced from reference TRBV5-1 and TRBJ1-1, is KAGVTQTPRYLIKTRGQQVTLSCSPISGHRSVSWYQQTPGQGLQFLFEYFSETQRNKGNFPGRFSGRQFSNSRSEMNVSTLELGDSALYLCASSSGQGSNTEAFFGQGTRLTVV.

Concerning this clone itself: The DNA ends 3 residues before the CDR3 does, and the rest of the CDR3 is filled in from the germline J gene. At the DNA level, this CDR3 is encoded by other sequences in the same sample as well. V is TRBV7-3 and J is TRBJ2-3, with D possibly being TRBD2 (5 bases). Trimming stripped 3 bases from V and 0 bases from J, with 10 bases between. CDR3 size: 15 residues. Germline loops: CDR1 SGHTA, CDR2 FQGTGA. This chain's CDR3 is CASSFSGGSTDTQYF. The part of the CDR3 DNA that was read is TGTGCCAGCAGCTTCAGCGGAGGAAGCACAGATACG.

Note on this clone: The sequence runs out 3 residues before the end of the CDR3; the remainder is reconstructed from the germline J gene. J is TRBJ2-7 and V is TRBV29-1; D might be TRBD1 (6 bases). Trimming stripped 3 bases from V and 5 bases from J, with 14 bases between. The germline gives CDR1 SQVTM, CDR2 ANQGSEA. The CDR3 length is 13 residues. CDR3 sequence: CSVDPGHDNEQYF. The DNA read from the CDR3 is TGCAGCGTTGATCCGGGACACGACAACGAG.

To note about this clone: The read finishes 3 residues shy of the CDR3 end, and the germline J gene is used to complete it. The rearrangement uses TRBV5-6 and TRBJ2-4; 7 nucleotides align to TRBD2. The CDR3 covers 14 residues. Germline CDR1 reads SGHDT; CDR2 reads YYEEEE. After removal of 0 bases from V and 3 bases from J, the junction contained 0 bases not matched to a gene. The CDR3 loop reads CASSLGDYKNIQYF. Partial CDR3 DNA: TGTGCCAGCAGCTTGGGGGACTACAAAAACATT.